The rows below give T cell receptor beta chains drawn from one sample of a study. MiXCR was run by TCRdb on the 5' RACE reads, yielding one entry per CDR3 protein. The table shows 55,000 or so distinct CDR3 sequences, with about 20% occurring only once. Sequencing input: tumor-infiltrating Tregs sorted from the breast tumor. All receptors derive from a female donor with breast cancer. CDR3s include the opening cysteine and the closing phenylalanine or tryptophan. Fields, in order: J gene, V gene, D gene, clone size, CDR3 protein, CDR3 DNA. The D gene is left open where the match is weak. Only some rows state a clone size, as once, few, many or a class for expanded clones.

TRBJ2-3,TRBV4-3,TRBD2,many,CASSQDLAGVADTQYF,TGCGCCAGCAGCCAAGATCTAGCGGGAGTCGCAGATACGCAGTATTTT
TRBJ2-2,TRBV20-1,TRBD2,few,CSAELAGRSGELFF,TGCAGTGCAGAATTAGCGGGTCGGTCCGGGGAGCTGTTTTTT
TRBJ2-5,TRBV28,-,few,CASSSTLRTRGQETQYF,TGTGCCAGCAGTTCCACCCTCCGGACTAGGGGGCAAGAGACCCAGTACTTC
TRBJ1-2,TRBV12-3/TRBV12-4,-,few,CASNQGYGGYTF,TGTGCCAGCAACCAGGGTTACGGCGGCTACACCTTC
TRBJ1-5,TRBV2,-,-,CASSEEDVGSNQPQHF,TGTGCCAGCAGTGAGGAGGATGTGGGGAGCAATCAGCCCCAGCATTTT
TRBJ2-7,TRBV7-9,-,-,CASSFGRDKYEQYF,TGTGCCAGCAGCTTTGGGCGGGACAAGTACGAGCAGTACTTC
TRBJ1-1,TRBV7-9,-,-,CASSPTRTVNTEACF,TGTGCCAGCAGCCCCACCCGGACGGTGAACACTGAAGCTTGCTTT
TRBJ2-7,TRBV9,-,many,CASSVGLGAYEQYF,TGTGCCAGCAGCGTAGGGCTAGGCGCCTACGAGCAGTACTTC
TRBJ2-1,TRBV5-1,TRBD2,many,CASSFSGRAGEQFF,TGCGCCAGCAGCTTTAGCGGGAGGGCCGGTGAGCAGTTCTTC
TRBJ1-2,TRBV15,TRBD1,many,CATSTRTGGLPSYGYTF,TGTGCCACCAGCACCCGGACAGGGGGCCTCCCTTCCTATGGCTACACCTTC
TRBJ2-5,TRBV20-1,-,-,CSAPIAQETQYF,TGCAGTGCTCCGATAGCCCAAGAGACCCAGTACTTC
TRBJ1-3,TRBV5-1,-,few,CASSLGQLSGNTIYF,TGCGCCAGCAGCTTGGGACAACTCTCTGGAAACACCATATATTTT
TRBJ2-1,TRBV4-2,TRBD2,-,CASSQGGSIIHYNEQFF,TGTGCCAGCAGCCAAGGCGGGAGTATTATTCACTACAATGAGCAGTTCTTC
TRBJ2-1,TRBV7-6,-,-,CASSSFYGGEQFF,TGTGCCAGCAGCTCCTTTTACGGGGGTGAGCAGTTCTTC
TRBJ1-2,TRBV7-9,-,-,CASSLVTGGYGYTF,TGTGCCAGCAGCTTAGTTACTGGGGGCTATGGCTACACCTTC
TRBJ1-2,TRBV15,-,many,CATSRAYAIRVDGYTF,TGTGCCACCAGCAGAGCCTATGCCATCAGGGTCGATGGCTACACCTTC
TRBJ1-5,TRBV6-1,TRBD1,-,CASSGGGNQPHHF,TGTGCCAGCAGTGGAGGGGGCAATCAGCCCCATCATTTT
TRBJ1-5,TRBV6-5,-,few,CASRTGANNQPQHF,TGTGCCAGCAGGACCGGGGCCAATAATCAGCCCCAGCATTTT
TRBJ2-1,TRBV12-5,-,-,CASGFPNNEQFF,TGTGCTAGTGGTTTCCCGAACAATGAGCAGTTCTTC
TRBJ1-5,TRBV7-9,-,few,CASSLSYQPQHF,TGTGCCAGCAGCTTAAGTTATCAGCCCCAGCATTTT
TRBJ2-1,TRBV20-1,-,many,CSASRVSVHEQFF,TGCAGTGCTAGTCGTGTTAGCGTGCATGAGCAGTTCTTC
TRBJ1-2,TRBV27,-,few,CASKKTGFANYGYTF,TGTGCCAGCAAAAAAACGGGGTTCGCTAACTATGGCTACACCTTC
TRBJ1-2,TRBV6-6,-,many,CASSRGSGDYTF,TGTGCCAGCAGTAGAGGTTCAGGGGACTACACCTTC
TRBJ1-2,TRBV9,TRBD1,many,CASSPWTGIAYGYTF,TGTGCCAGCAGCCCGTGGACAGGGATTGCTTATGGCTACACCTTC
TRBJ1-6,TRBV7-2,TRBD1,-,CASSIGTGGYSPLHF,TGTGCCAGCAGCATCGGGACAGGGGGCTATTCACCCCTCCACTTT
TRBJ1-1,TRBV5-1,-,-,CASSVGQNTEAFF,TGCGCCAGCAGCGTGGGACAGAACACTGAAGCTTTCTTT
TRBJ2-7,TRBV5-5,-,few,CASSIQGGSAEQYF,TGTGCCAGCAGCATACAGGGAGGTTCGGCCGAGCAGTACTTC
TRBJ1-4,TRBV6-2/TRBV6-3,TRBD1,-,CASSRSAGTGREKLFF,TGTGCCAGCAGTCGTAGCGCCGGGACAGGGAGAGAAAAACTGTTTTTT
TRBJ2-7,TRBV7-6,TRBD2,-,CASSSTSGPRGGYEQYF,TGTGCCAGCAGCTCCACTAGCGGGCCCCGAGGAGGCTACGAGCAGTACTTC
TRBJ1-2,TRBV25-1,-,-,CASKDTSYGYTF,TGTGCCAGCAAGGACACCAGCTATGGCTACACCTTC
TRBJ2-5,TRBV12-3/TRBV12-4,-,few,CASSPSDVQETQYF,TGTGCCAGCAGTCCCTCGGACGTACAAGAGACCCAGTACTTC
TRBJ1-2,TRBV25-1,-,few,CASSEGGIGANYGYTF,TGTGCCAGCAGTGAAGGGGGGATAGGAGCTAACTATGGCTACACCTTC
TRBJ1-2,TRBV6-1,-,-,CASSESTPSRPQRF,TGTGCCAGCAGTGAAAGTACTCCTTCCCGACCTCAACGCTTC
TRBJ1-1,TRBV12-3/TRBV12-4,-,-,CASWGQAGMNTEAFF,TGTGCCAGTTGGGGTCAGGCAGGGATGAACACTGAAGCTTTCTTT
TRBJ2-7,TRBV12-3/TRBV12-4,-,-,CASTRFGAVQYF,TGTGCCAGCACCCGGTTTGGGGCGGTGCAGTACTTC
TRBJ2-5,TRBV20-1,-,many,CSARSSYQRKTQYF,TGCAGTGCTAGATCCTCCTACCAGAGAAAGACCCAGTACTTC
TRBJ2-1,TRBV5-1,TRBD2,few,CASSLAGEFNEQFF,TGCGCCAGCAGCTTAGCGGGAGAGTTCAATGAGCAGTTCTTC
TRBJ2-1,TRBV5-1,-,-,CASSTTPLGINEQFF,TGCGCCAGCAGCACCACTCCTTTGGGGATCAATGAGCAGTTCTTC
TRBJ2-5,TRBV5-1,-,many,CASSLSRRIQETQYF,TGCGCCAGCAGCTTGAGCAGACGGATCCAAGAGACCCAGTACTTC
TRBJ2-1,TRBV6-2/TRBV6-3,-,many,CASSNQGEQFF,TGTGCCAGCAGTAACCAGGGTGAGCAGTTCTTC
TRBJ2-6,TRBV6-6,-,-,CASTSDGIGANVLTF,TGTGCCAGCACCTCGGACGGGATCGGGGCCAACGTCCTGACTTTC
TRBJ2-1,TRBV5-1,-,many,CASSLGYDDGQFF,TGCGCCAGCAGCTTGGGGTACGACGATGGCCAGTTCTTC
TRBJ2-1,TRBV5-1,TRBD2,few,CASSLEPAGGDNEQFF,TGCGCCAGCAGCTTGGAACCTGCGGGAGGGGATAATGAGCAGTTCTTC
TRBJ1-6,TRBV6-2/TRBV6-3,TRBD1,few,CASSYMVQGNSPLHF,TGTGCCAGCAGTTATATGGTACAGGGGAATTCACCCCTCCACTTT
TRBJ1-1,TRBV7-9,-,few,CASSYRGDTEAFF,TGTGCCAGCAGCTACCGGGGTGACACTGAAGCTTTCTTT
TRBJ2-7,TRBV6-5,TRBD1,many,CASSYPQGALWEQYF,TGTGCCAGCAGTTACCCCCAGGGGGCCCTTTGGGAGCAGTACTTC
TRBJ2-6,TRBV15,-,few,CATSRAAVSGANVLTF,TGTGCCACCAGCAGAGCGGCGGTCTCTGGGGCCAACGTCCTGACTTTC
TRBJ2-5,TRBV20-1,-,-,CSVYPLRGSETQYF,TGCAGTGTTTACCCACTAAGGGGATCGGAGACCCAGTACTTC
TRBJ2-7,TRBV5-1,-,few,CASSPSGTSYEQYF,TGCGCCAGCAGCCCTTCAGGGACATCCTACGAGCAGTACTTC
TRBJ2-1,TRBV27,-,-,CASRPSWGYNEQFF,TGTGCCAGCAGACCAAGCTGGGGTTACAATGAGCAGTTCTTC
TRBJ2-3,TRBV7-2,TRBD2,many,CASSSGTTADTQYF,TGTGCCAGCAGCTCCGGGACTACTGCAGATACGCAGTATTTT
TRBJ1-1,TRBV20-1,-,medium-sized,CSASEGSLGNTEAFF,TGCAGTGCTAGCGAAGGATCACTGGGGAACACTGAAGCTTTCTTT
TRBJ1-1,TRBV6-2/TRBV6-3,TRBD1,few,CASSGNRGLTEAFF,TGTGCCAGCAGTGGAAACAGGGGATTGACTGAAGCTTTCTTT
TRBJ1-2,TRBV20-1,-,-,CSATVVRGYTF,TGCAGTGCTACAGTGGTGCGGGGCTACACCTTC